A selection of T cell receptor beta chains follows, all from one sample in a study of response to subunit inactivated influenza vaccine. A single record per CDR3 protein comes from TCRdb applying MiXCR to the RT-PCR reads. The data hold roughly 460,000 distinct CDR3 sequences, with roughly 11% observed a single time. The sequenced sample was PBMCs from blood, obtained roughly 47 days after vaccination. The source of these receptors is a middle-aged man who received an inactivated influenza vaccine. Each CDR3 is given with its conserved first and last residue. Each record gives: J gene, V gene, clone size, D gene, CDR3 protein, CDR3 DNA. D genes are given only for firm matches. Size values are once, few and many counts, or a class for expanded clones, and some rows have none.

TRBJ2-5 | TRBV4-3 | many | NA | CASSQDVRGETQYF | TGCGCCAGCAGCCAAGATGTCAGGGGAGAGACCCAGTACTTC
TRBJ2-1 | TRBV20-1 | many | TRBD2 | CSAKRPLAGVYEQFF | TGCAGTGCTAAACGACCGCTAGCGGGAGTCTATGAGCAGTTCTTC
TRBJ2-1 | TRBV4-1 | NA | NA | CASSQDPARGSYNEQFF | TGCGCCAGCAGCCAAGATCCGGCGCGGGGCTCCTACAATGAGCAGTTCTTC
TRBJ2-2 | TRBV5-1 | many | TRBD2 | CASSKGLAANTGELFF | TGCGCCAGCAGCAAGGGACTAGCGGCGAACACCGGGGAGCTGTTTTTT
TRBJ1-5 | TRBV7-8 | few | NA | CASSYTGGYSNQPQHF | TGTGCCAGCAGCTACACGGGGGGTTATAGCAATCAGCCCCAGCATTTT
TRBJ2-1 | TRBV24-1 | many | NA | CATNPSGGDEQFF | TGTGCCACCAACCCGAGTGGGGGCGATGAGCAGTTCTTC
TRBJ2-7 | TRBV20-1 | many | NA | CSAREEAKPYEQYF | TGCAGTGCTAGAGAGGAGGCAAAACCCTACGAGCAGTACTTC
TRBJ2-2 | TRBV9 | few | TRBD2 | CASSRTSGIGELFF | TGTGCCAGCAGCCGGACTAGCGGGATCGGGGAGCTGTTTTTT
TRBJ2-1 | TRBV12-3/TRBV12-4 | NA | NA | CASSLERAPYNEQFF | TGTGCCAGCAGTTTAGAGCGGGCGCCCTACAATGAGCAGTTCTTC
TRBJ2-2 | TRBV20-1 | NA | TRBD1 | CSARGEQGTWTGELFF | TGCAGTGCTAGAGGGGAACAGGGGACGTGGACCGGGGAGCTGTTTTTT